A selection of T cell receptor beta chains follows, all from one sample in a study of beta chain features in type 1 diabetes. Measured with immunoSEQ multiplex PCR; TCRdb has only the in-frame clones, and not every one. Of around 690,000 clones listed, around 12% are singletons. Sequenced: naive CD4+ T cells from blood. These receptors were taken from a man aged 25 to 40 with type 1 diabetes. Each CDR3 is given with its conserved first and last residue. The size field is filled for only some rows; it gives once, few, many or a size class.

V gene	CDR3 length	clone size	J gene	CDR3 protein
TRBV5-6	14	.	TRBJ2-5	CASSLPGGRETQYF
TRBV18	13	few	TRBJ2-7	CASSNGDGYEQYF
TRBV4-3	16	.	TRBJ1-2	CASSQSLTATNYGYTF
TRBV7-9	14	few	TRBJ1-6	CASSQGQGGSPLHF
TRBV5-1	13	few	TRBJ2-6	CASRGFGANVLTF
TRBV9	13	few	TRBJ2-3	CASRPTGADTQYF
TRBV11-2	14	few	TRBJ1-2	CASSLGEASGGYTF
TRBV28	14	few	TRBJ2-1	CASWGPGLDNEQFF
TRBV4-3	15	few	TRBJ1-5	CASSPAPSSNQPQHF
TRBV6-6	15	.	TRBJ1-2	CASIRRDSSINGYTF
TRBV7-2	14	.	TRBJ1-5	CASSLGLDLKPQHF
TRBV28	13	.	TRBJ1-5	CASRPGQNQPQHF
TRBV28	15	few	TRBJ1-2	CASHPGQGASNGYTF
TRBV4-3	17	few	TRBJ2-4	CASSQVSGFIAKNIQYF
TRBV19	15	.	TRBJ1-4	CASSPTDREGEKLFF
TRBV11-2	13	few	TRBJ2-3	CASSLILTDTQYF
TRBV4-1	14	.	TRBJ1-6	CASSQQGYNSPLHF
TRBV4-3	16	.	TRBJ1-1	CASSHSRTSGDTEAFF
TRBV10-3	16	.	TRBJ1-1	CAISEPGVRGNTEAFF
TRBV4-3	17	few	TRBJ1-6	CASSQDRTGGSNSPLHF
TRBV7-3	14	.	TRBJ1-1	CASSAAGPNTEAFF
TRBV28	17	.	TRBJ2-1	CASSSKIGTVVINEQFF